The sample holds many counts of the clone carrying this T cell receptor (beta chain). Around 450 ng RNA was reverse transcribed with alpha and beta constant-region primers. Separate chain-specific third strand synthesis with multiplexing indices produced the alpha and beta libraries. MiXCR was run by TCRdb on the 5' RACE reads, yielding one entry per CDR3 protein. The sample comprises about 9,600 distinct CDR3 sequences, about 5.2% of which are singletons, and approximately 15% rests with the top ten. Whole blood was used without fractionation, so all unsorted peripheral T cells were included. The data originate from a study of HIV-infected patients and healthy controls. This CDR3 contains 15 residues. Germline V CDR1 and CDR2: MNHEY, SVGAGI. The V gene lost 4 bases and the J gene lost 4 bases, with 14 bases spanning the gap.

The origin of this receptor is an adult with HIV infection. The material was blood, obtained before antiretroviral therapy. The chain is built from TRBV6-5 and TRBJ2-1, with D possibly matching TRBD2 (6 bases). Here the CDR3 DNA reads TGTGCCAGCAGTTCCTTCGGGACTCTTTACAATGAGCAGTTCTTC. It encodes CASSSFGTLYNEQFF.